The rows below give T cell receptor beta chains drawn from one sample of a study of shared clonotypes between healthy human individuals. Some clones are missing from TCRdb's copy, which holds only in-frame ones; the method was immunoSEQ multiplex PCR. The sample holds just over 2,000,000 clones; roughly 94% are singletons and the top ten take around 0.13%. Sample: naive CD4+ T cells sorted from blood. The origin of the receptors is a man between 18 and 35 years old in good health. Each CDR3 is given with its conserved first and last residue. Fields, in order: J gene, V gene, CDR3 protein.

J: TRBJ1-5; V: TRBV4-1; CDR3: CASSHLRSDNQPQHF
J: TRBJ2-4; V: TRBV5-4; CDR3: CASSLGGQGKNIQYF
J: TRBJ1-2; V: TRBV6-5; CDR3: CASLDGQGNYGYTF
J: TRBJ1-4; V: TRBV7-9; CDR3: CASSGQGNEKLFF
J: TRBJ1-4; V: TRBV11-2; CDR3: CASSYDRANEKLFF
J: TRBJ1-1; V: TRBV6-4; CDR3: CASSDFDHEAFF
J: TRBJ1-2; V: TRBV7-8; CDR3: CASSLEQGSGYTF
J: TRBJ2-7; V: TRBV10-3; CDR3: CAISERSYEQYF
J: TRBJ2-7; V: TRBV19; CDR3: CASTETQGSLEQYF
J: TRBJ2-5; V: TRBV7-2; CDR3: CASSPGVRETQYF
J: TRBJ2-5; V: TRBV5-1; CDR3: CASARIQGAGETQYF
J: TRBJ1-1; V: TRBV29-1; CDR3: CSVGPEAFF
J: TRBJ2-2; V: TRBV6-4; CDR3: CASSPDPQIGELFF
J: TRBJ2-5; V: TRBV2; CDR3: CASSEALAVQETQYF
J: TRBJ1-2; V: TRBV6-1; CDR3: CASRLGSYYGYTF
J: TRBJ1-2; V: TRBV19; CDR3: CASSTSTGANYGYTF
J: TRBJ2-7; V: TRBV2; CDR3: CASSEAAQLGYEQYF
J: TRBJ1-1; V: TRBV27; CDR3: CASSFDGNTEAFF
J: TRBJ1-5; V: TRBV30; CDR3: CAWSVGHSQPQHF
J: TRBJ2-1; V: TRBV9; CDR3: CASSVTGTGHREQFF
J: TRBJ1-1; V: TRBV21-1; CDR3: CASRGDRWSEAFF
J: TRBJ2-5; V: TRBV7-3; CDR3: CASSLQGDVQETQYF
J: TRBJ1-1; V: TRBV5-1; CDR3: CASSLRGNENTEAFF
J: TRBJ1-2; V: TRBV6-5; CDR3: CASIPDRVYDGYTF
J: TRBJ1-2; V: TRBV15; CDR3: CATSRGGTLAGGYGYTF
J: TRBJ1-3; V: TRBV4-1; CDR3: CASSQGMVRTASGNTIYF
J: TRBJ1-6; V: TRBV19; CDR3: CASSIDGARNSPLHF
J: TRBJ1-5; V: TRBV7-9; CDR3: CASSLDRTGTSNQPQHF
J: TRBJ2-7; V: TRBV19; CDR3: CASSIVSPLRGEQYF
J: TRBJ2-7; V: TRBV6-1; CDR3: CASSGGTSGIYEQYF
J: TRBJ2-3; V: TRBV5-4; CDR3: CASSFPGQGADTQYF
J: TRBJ2-4; V: TRBV11-2; CDR3: CASSLEGTLAKNIQYF
J: TRBJ1-5; V: TRBV7-9; CDR3: CASSLDSQSQHF
J: TRBJ2-7; V: TRBV9; CDR3: CASSADRGHYEQYF
J: TRBJ2-7; V: TRBV6-1; CDR3: CASSEAGGYTYEQYF
J: TRBJ2-3; V: TRBV7-2; CDR3: CASSNLGWTDTQYF
J: TRBJ1-1; V: TRBV6-1; CDR3: CASCNGRGTEAFF